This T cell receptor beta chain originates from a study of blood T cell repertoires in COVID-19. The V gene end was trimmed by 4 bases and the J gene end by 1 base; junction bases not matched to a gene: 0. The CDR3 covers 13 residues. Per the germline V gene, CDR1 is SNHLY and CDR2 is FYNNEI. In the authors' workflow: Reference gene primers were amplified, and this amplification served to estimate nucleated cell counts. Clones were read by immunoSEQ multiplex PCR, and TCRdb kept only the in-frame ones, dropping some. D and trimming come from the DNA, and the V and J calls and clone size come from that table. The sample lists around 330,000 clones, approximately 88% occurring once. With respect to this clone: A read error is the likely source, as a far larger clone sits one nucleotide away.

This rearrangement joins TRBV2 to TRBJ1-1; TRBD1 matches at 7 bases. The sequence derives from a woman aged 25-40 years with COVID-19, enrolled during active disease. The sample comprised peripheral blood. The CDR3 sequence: CASSGDRNTEAFF. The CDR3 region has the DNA TGTGCCAGCAGTGGGGACAGGAACACTGAAGCTTTCTTT.